This T cell receptor (beta chain) originates from a study of cytomegalovirus exposure and HLA in healthy donors. CDR1 is SGHTA, CDR2 FQGNSA, per germline. With 1 base clipped from V and 2 bases from J, the junction kept 4 bases outside the gene matches. This CDR3 contains 15 residues. Broader study findings: In vitro data verified a few CMV-associated chains as specific for CMV antigens. From TCR beta sequences, most subjects' HLA-A and HLA-B alleles were reportedly predicted accurately.

PCR amplification relied on 60 Vbeta primers (plus 13 Jbeta primers). Repertoires were generated with immunoSEQ multiplex PCR, while TCRdb's copy carries only in-frame clones and drops some. The table records about 170,000 clones, around 78% of them present only once. Turning to this clone: Antigen specificity is unknown.

This chain uses TRBV7-2 with TRBJ2-7, with 8 nucleotides matching TRBD2. The sequence came from a woman aged 30 to 39 in good health and CMV-seropositive. Sequenced material: PBMCs. CDR3 coding DNA: TGTGCCAGCAGCTTAGGGGCGGGGGGTGCCTACGAGCAGTACTTC. Translated: CASSLGAGGAYEQYF.